These 32 T cell receptor beta chains came from one sample sequenced in a study of T-cell reconstitution after alpha-beta-depleted transplantation in children. Unique molecular identifiers were incorporated during preparation of the TCRbeta library. One entry per CDR3 protein, called by TCRdb with MiXCR from the PCR reads. Of 350,000 to 400,000 distinct CDR3 sequences listed, roughly 14% are singletons. Sequencing used PBMCs, obtained from the stem cell graft. The origin of the receptors is a human donor who donated a stem cell graft to a child with Fanconi anemia.

The J gene is TRBJ2-2, the V gene TRBV5-1; D remains ambiguous. Trimming removed 2 bases at V and 4 bases at J, with 12 bases between. The CDR3 is made up of 15 amino acids. Germline CDR1 is SGHRS and CDR2 is YFSETQ. CDR3 bases: TGCGCCAGCAGCTTTGAAGGGTACGGCACCGGGGAGCTGTTTTTT. It translates to CASSFEGYGTGELFF.

This clonotype turned up a few times. V usage is TRBV9 and J usage is TRBJ1-5; TRBD1 matches at 9 bases. V trimming: 7 bases; J trimming: 0 bases; junction bases outside the gene matches: 5. There are 15 residues in the CDR3. CDR1 is SGDLS, CDR2 YYNGEE, per germline. The CDR3 loop reads CASGTGSSSNQPQHF. CDR3 nucleotide sequence: TGTGCCAGCGGGACAGGGTCAAGTAGCAATCAGCCCCAGCATTTT. The entire variable domain, with the rest obtained from reference TRBV9 and TRBJ1-5, is as follows: DSGVTQTPKHLITATGQRVTLRCSPRSGDLSVYWYQQSLDQGLQFLIQYYNGEERAKGNILERFSAQQFPDLHSELNLSSLELGDSALYFCASGTGSSSNQPQHFGDGTRLSIL.

The chain links TRBV6-5 to TRBJ2-6; the D gene could be TRBD1 or TRBD2 (5 bases each). Trimming took 2 bases from V and 1 from J, leaving 15 bases between them. Germline V gene lookup returns CDR1 MNHEY and CDR2 SVGAGI. The CDR3 extends over 18 amino acids. CDR3 nucleotide sequence: TGTGCCAGCAGTTACACCGGGACGGCGAAATCTGGGGCCAACGTCCTGACTTTC. Amino acids: CASSYTGTAKSGANVLTF.

This sequence joins TRBV9 and TRBJ2-3; D gene ambiguous. Trimming took 0 bases from V and 5 from J, leaving 4 bases between them. Germline assignment: CDR1 SGDLS and CDR2 YYNGEE. There are 12 residues in the CDR3. CDR3 in amino acids: CASSVGLDTQYF. CDR3 nucleotide sequence: TGTGCCAGCAGCGTAGGTTTAGATACGCAGTATTTT.

This clonotype was recorded many times. This chain uses TRBV25-1 with TRBJ1-6; 7 positions match TRBD1. From germline, CDR1 is MGHDK and CDR2 SYGVNS. Germline trimming cut 3 bases from V and 7 bases from J; bases unmatched to any gene: 6. The CDR3 length is 15 residues. In nucleotides, the CDR3 is TGTGCCAGCAGTGAGTCCACAGGGGTAAATTCACCCCTCCACTTT. It encodes CASSESTGVNSPLHF.

This clonotype was seen only a few times. The chain couples TRBV29-1 to TRBJ1-2; 8 bases fit TRBD1. V lost 7 bases to trimming and J lost 6 bases; unmatched junction nucleotides: 10. There are 13 residues in the CDR3. Germline CDR1 and CDR2: SQVTM and ANQGSEA. The CDR3 sequence is CSARTGRLDGYTF. For the CDR3, the DNA is TGCAGCGCTAGGACAGGGCGGCTCGATGGCTACACCTTC.

This chain connects TRBV7-8 to TRBJ2-5; TRBD1 agrees at 7 bases. V shed 1 base and J 1 base; nucleotides not matched to a gene: 3. This CDR3 comprises 15 residues. Germline-derived CDR1 and CDR2 are SGHVS and FQNEAQ. The DNA for the CDR3 is TGTGCCAGCAGCTTAGAGACAGGGTTCCAAGAGACCCAGTACTTC. Translated, it gives CASSLETGFQETQYF.

This clonotype was seen repeatedly, ten times or more. J is TRBJ1-1 and V is TRBV10-1, with unresolved D. The CDR3 spans 14 residues. V was pared by 0 bases and J by 1 base, with 6 bases between. Germline CDR1 WNHNN, CDR2 SYGVQD (reference sequence). For the CDR3, the DNA is TGCGCCAGCAGTGAGTCGCTTCCGAACACTGAAGCTTTCTTT. This codes for CASSESLPNTEAFF.

The chain uses TRBV18 and TRBJ2-1; 8 bases fit TRBD2. CDR1 is KGHSH, CDR2 LQKENI, per germline. This CDR3 contains 17 residues. Trimming cost V 2 bases and J 8 bases; bases outside gene matches: 14. CDR3 in amino acids: CASSPASWTSQFYEQFF. CDR3 DNA: TGTGCCAGCTCACCAGCGTCGTGGACTAGCCAATTTTATGAGCAGTTCTTC. Complete variable domain (other parts from reference TRBV18 and TRBJ2-1): NAGVMQNPRHLVRRRGQEARLRCSPMKGHSHVYWYRQLPEEGLKFMVYLQKENIIDESGMPKERFSAEFPKEGPSILRIQQVVRGDSAAYFCASSPASWTSQFYEQFFGPGTRLTVL.

This clonotype was counted a few times. The chain uses TRBV2 and TRBJ2-5; 8 bases are a match to TRBD2. The length of the CDR3 is 15 residues. Germline V CDR1 and CDR2: SNHLY, FYNNEI. V lost 4 bases and J lost 5; bases outside the gene matches: 9. The chain's CDR3 is CASSGTSGRLETQYF. CDR3 DNA: TGTGCCAGCAGTGGAACTAGCGGTAGACTTGAGACCCAGTACTTC.

The chain links TRBV12-3 or TRBV12-4 to TRBJ2-3; 13 bases map to TRBD2. CDR3 length equals 16 residues. The ends lost 6 bases at V and 7 bases at J; junction bases unmatched: 10. CDR3 sequence: CASSPETSGGYNTQYF. CDR3 bases: TGTGCCAGCAGCCCTGAGACTAGCGGGGGGTACAATACGCAGTATTTT.

There are a few counts of this clonotype. The CDR3 region has the DNA TGTGCCAGCTCTCAGAGGAACACTGAAGCTTTCTTT. As protein: CASSQRNTEAFF. The chain is built from TRBV18 and TRBJ1-1; D is ambiguous. The CDR3 has 12 residues. Looked up from germline, CDR1 is KGHSH and CDR2 is LQKENI. V lost 6 bases, J lost 1 base, and 6 bases lay in between.

Ten or more counts support this clonotype. The V gene is TRBV12-3 or TRBV12-4, the J gene TRBJ2-1; 7 bases are a match to TRBD1. V lost 3 bases to trimming and J lost 9 bases; unmatched junction nucleotides: 11. CDR3 size: 15 residues. The CDR3 here is CASSFLTGKVGEQFF. DNA for the CDR3: TGTGCCAGCAGTTTCCTGACAGGGAAGGTGGGTGAGCAGTTCTTC.

V is TRBV7-9 and J is TRBJ2-1, with D perhaps matching TRBD2 (6 bases). Between the trimmed V and J ends, which lost 5 bases and 9 bases, there was a span of 14 bases. From germline, CDR1 is SEHNR and CDR2 FQNEAQ (reference sequence). This CDR3 has 13 residues. The CDR3 sequence: CASSGGSGGEQFF. The CDR3 DNA follows: TGTGCCAGCAGCGGGGGATCCGGGGGTGAGCAGTTCTTC.

This clonotype came up many times. V usage is TRBV5-1 and J usage is TRBJ1-1; TRBD1 might be the D (5 bases). The CDR3 contains 14 residues. From germline, CDR1 is SGHRS and CDR2 YFSETQ. Trimming pared 0 bases from V and 7 bases from J, leaving 13 bases between. The CDR3 DNA follows: TGCGCCAGCAGCTTGGTGACAGCCAGCTTTGAAGCTTTCTTT. Translation gives CASSLVTASFEAFF.

The chain combines TRBV3-1 with TRBJ1-1; D perhaps matches TRBD1 (5 bases). Trimming shortened V by 4 bases and J by 5 bases, and 17 bases separated the two germline ends. The germline V gene has CDR1 LGHDT and CDR2 YNNKEL (reference sequence). This CDR3 is built from 15 residues. CDR3 protein: CASSRNSGKGTEAFF. Written as DNA, the CDR3 is TGTGCCAGCAGCCGAAACTCAGGGAAGGGGACTGAAGCTTTCTTT.

The rearrangement uses TRBV29-1 and TRBJ1-2; no clear D. CDR1 is SQVTM and CDR2 is ANQGSEA in the germline V gene. V shed 7 bases and J shed 4 bases, with 19 bases lying between them. The CDR3 runs 14 residues. The CDR3 DNA is TGCAGCGCCGTTCACCGACAAATCCCCTATGGCTACACCTTC. Protein sequence: CSAVHRQIPYGYTF.

The gene calls are TRBV6-5 and TRBJ2-5; D not resolved. Germline assignment: CDR1 MNHEY and CDR2 SVGAGI. The CDR3 length is 16 residues. Trimming removed 0 bases at V and 0 bases at J, with 11 bases between. The CDR3 sequence is CASSYSGHGYQETQYF. As DNA, the CDR3 is TGTGCCAGCAGTTACTCGGGTCATGGGTACCAAGAGACCCAGTACTTC.

V is TRBV10-3 and J is TRBJ1-1, with 9 bases matching TRBD1. CDR1 ENHRY and CDR2 SYGVKD come from the germline V gene. CDR3 length: 15 residues. The junction had 9 bases not matched to a gene; V was cut back by 6 bases and J by 4 bases. The CDR3 nucleotides are TGTGCCATCAGGGGAACAGGGGGCGCGATCACTGAAGCTTTCTTT. Its protein product is CAIRGTGGAITEAFF.

This clonotype was found many times. V and J are TRBV4-3 and TRBJ2-7; D possibly corresponds to TRBD1 (5 bases). The V gene's germline CDR1 is LGHNA and CDR2 YSLEER. The CDR3 totals 16 residues. Trimming cost V 0 bases and J 1 base, with 13 bases left between them. CDR3 sequence: CASSQEATDSSYEQYF. CDR3 DNA sequence: TGCGCCAGCAGCCAAGAGGCGACAGACAGTTCCTACGAGCAGTACTTC.

The chain couples TRBV6-1 to TRBJ1-2, with a tentative D call TRBD1 (5 bases). Germline CDR1 MNHNS, CDR2 SASEGT. The CDR3 consists of 14 residues. V lost 6 bases, J lost 4 bases, and 15 bases lay in between. The CDR3 here is CASSAQAPPYGYTF. As DNA, the CDR3 is TGTGCCAGCAGCGCACAGGCACCACCCTATGGCTACACCTTC.

This chain connects TRBV5-1 to TRBJ2-1, with a possible D match to TRBD2 (6 bases). The CDR3 loop spans 15 amino acids. Deletions cut 4 bases from V and 5 bases from J, with 16 bases between. From germline, CDR1 is SGHRS and CDR2 YFSETQ. Written as DNA, the CDR3 is TGCGCCAGCAGCCTAGCTCCGGGGGTAAACAATGAGCAGTTCTTC. Protein: CASSLAPGVNNEQFF.

This clonotype was detected a few times. The chain recombines TRBV5-5 with TRBJ1-2; TRBD1 might be the D (5 bases). Germline CDR1 SGHKS, CDR2 YYEKEE (reference sequence). This CDR3 is built from 14 residues. The V end was cut by 5 bases, the J end by 2 bases, with 13 bases between. The CDR3 DNA is TGTGCCAGCAGAGACATGGGGGAAAACTATGGCTACACCTTC. Translated: CASRDMGENYGYTF.

The rearrangement links TRBV20-1 to TRBJ2-7; tentatively, D is TRBD2 (6 bases). V was cut by 0 bases and J by 1 base, with 10 bases left in between. The CDR3 sequence is 14 residues long. The germline V gene has CDR1 DFQATT and CDR2 SNEGSKA (reference sequence). CDR3 residues: CSAREAGTSYEQYF. CDR3 sequence (DNA): TGCAGTGCTAGAGAGGCAGGGACTTCCTACGAGCAGTACTTC.

This clonotype turned up a few times. The V gene is TRBV29-1, the J gene TRBJ2-3, with a tentative D call TRBD1 (6 bases). The CDR3 is 14 amino acids. V was shortened by 6 bases and J by 4 bases, with 17 bases between the two germline ends. Germline CDR1 reads SQVTM; CDR2 reads ANQGSEA. CDR3 amino acids: CSVAQRGLSDTQYF. CDR3 in DNA: TGCAGCGTCGCCCAGAGGGGGTTATCAGATACGCAGTATTTT.

This clonotype has just a few counts. V and J are TRBV9 and TRBJ2-1; D possibly corresponds to TRBD1 (6 bases). This CDR3 has 15 amino acids. Trimming left V 3 bases short and J 7 bases short, with 17 bases between. The germline V gene has CDR1 SGDLS and CDR2 YYNGEE. The CDR3 spells CASSETGNPVNEQFF. The CDR3 DNA reads as TGTGCCAGCAGCGAAACAGGGAACCCGGTGAATGAGCAGTTCTTC.

This clonotype was detected a few times. V and J are TRBV13 and TRBJ1-6; no firm D call. There are 14 residues in the CDR3. V was clipped by 6 bases and J by 4 bases, with 10 bases between them. Germline V gives CDR1 PRHDT, CDR2 FYEKMQ (reference sequence). The DNA of the CDR3 is TGTGCCAGCAGGTTCTCCGAGTATAATTCACCCCTCCACTTT. Residues: CASRFSEYNSPLHF.

The chain employs TRBV10-2 and TRBJ1-1, with unresolved D. Trimming left V 3 bases short and J 7 bases short, with 6 bases between. Germline values: CDR1 WSHSY, CDR2 SAAADI. The CDR3 totals 11 residues. As DNA, the CDR3 is TGCGCCAGCAGTGATGCAGGTGAAGCTTTCTTT. Its translation is CASSDAGEAFF.

This clonotype was detected ten times or more. The V gene is TRBV28, the J gene TRBJ1-1; possibly TRBD1 for D (5 bases). Germline CDR1 reads MDHEN; CDR2 reads SYDVKM. V was trimmed by 7 bases and J by 1 base, leaving 7 bases between them. The CDR3 consists of 12 residues. DNA for the CDR3: TGTGCCAGCACAGGGACGAACACTGAAGCTTTCTTT. This encodes CASTGTNTEAFF.

The rearrangement joins TRBV28 to TRBJ2-1; 7 bases align to TRBD2. The germline V gene encodes CDR1 MDHEN and CDR2 SYDVKM. Trimming removed 5 bases from V and 9 bases from J; junction bases left unmatched: 10. This CDR3 has 14 residues. CDR3 amino acids: CASSPLRWEGEQFF. The CDR3 DNA follows: TGTGCCAGCAGTCCGCTAAGGTGGGAGGGTGAGCAGTTCTTC. The entire variable domain, with the rest obtained from reference TRBV28 and TRBJ2-1, is as follows: DVKVTQSSRYLVKRTGEKVFLECVQDMDHENMFWYRQDPGLGLRLIYFSYDVKMKEKGDIPEGYSVSREKKERFSLILESASTNQTSMYLCASSPLRWEGEQFFGPGTRLTVL.

The gene calls are TRBV5-1 and TRBJ2-1, with 7 bases aligning to TRBD2. This CDR3 has 14 residues. With 0 bases clipped from V and 6 bases from J, the junction kept 3 bases outside the gene matches. Germline V lookup: CDR1 SGHRS, CDR2 YFSETQ. The CDR3 sequence is CASSLDRTSNEQFF. DNA of the CDR3: TGCGCCAGCAGCTTGGACAGGACTAGCAATGAGCAGTTCTTC.

The chain has TRBV3-1 and TRBJ1-5, with a possible D match to TRBD1 (5 bases). CDR3 size: 14 residues. Trimming removed 1 base at V and 6 bases at J, with 10 bases between. The V gene's germline CDR1 is LGHDT and CDR2 YNNKEL (reference sequence). In DNA, the CDR3 is TGTGCCAGCAGCCAAGCGGGGGTGGCTCAGCCCCAGCATTTT. This encodes CASSQAGVAQPQHF.